This T cell receptor (beta chain) emerged from a study of siplizumab effects on memory and regulatory T cells. Libraries were prepared by immunoSEQ multiplex PCR; TCRdb keeps only in-frame clonotypes and omits some of them. The data show about 100,000 clones, approximately 94% seen once. In the case of this clone: No antigen is known for it.

Study-level results: A significant reduction in alloreactive sequences traceable to unstimulated CD4+ memory cells was produced by siplizumab. The Treg-derived share of mappable alloreactive CD4+ clones averaged about 68% with siplizumab and approximately 28% in controls.

The sample taken for sequencing was non-Treg CD4+ T cells sorted from blood. This clonotype was obtained from a human donor in good health.

CDR3 sequence (DNA): TGTGCCAGCAGTCTAGGCCTAGCGGGACTCTACGAGCAGTACTTC. This gives the protein CASSLGLAGLYEQYF. The chain is built from TRBV7-2 and TRBJ2-7; 9 nucleotides match TRBD2. Germline CDR1 SGHTA, CDR2 FQGNSA. The CDR3 is 15 residues long. With 6 bases clipped from V and 3 bases from J, the junction kept 9 bases outside the gene matches.